These 5 T cell receptor beta chains originate from one sample sequenced in a study of cytomegalovirus exposure and HLA in healthy donors. The repertoire was sequenced with immunoSEQ multiplex PCR; TCRdb's copy has only in-frame clones and lacks some. The sample consists of under 250,000 clones, 80% to 95% of them appearing once. Sequencing was carried out using PBMCs. These receptors were collected from a woman between 18 and 30 years old in good health and CMV-seronegative.

This clone turned up a few times. The V and J genes are TRBV5-1 and TRBJ2-2, with D possibly TRBD1 on 5 matching bases. The CDR3 length is 16 residues. Deletions cut 1 base from V and 5 bases from J, with 15 bases between. Germline V gene lookup returns CDR1 SGHRS and CDR2 YFSETQ. CDR3 bases: TGCGCCAGCAGCTTGATCCAGGGTGGGGATACCGGGGAGCTGTTTTTT. It specifies CASSLIQGGDTGELFF.

The CDR3 DNA sequence: TGTGCCAGCAGCCAACGAGGGAATAGCGGGAGTTTGTCCCACGAGCAGTACTTC. Amino acid sequence: CASSQRGNSGSLSHEQYF. V is TRBV4-2 and J is TRBJ2-7, with TRBD2 identical over 9 bases. This CDR3 is built from 18 residues. Germline CDR1 and CDR2: LGHNA and YNFKEQ. J was trimmed by 5 bases and V by 2 bases; bases with no gene match: 16.

The rearrangement uses TRBV5-1 and TRBJ2-7, with 7 nucleotides matching TRBD2. This CDR3 is built from 16 residues. Germline CDR1 and CDR2: SGHRS and YFSETQ. The ends lost 4 bases at V and 0 bases at J; junction bases unmatched: 10. CDR3 sequence reads: CASSLTTSSTSYEQYF. In nucleotides, the CDR3 is TGCGCCAGCAGCCTCACGACTAGCTCCACCTCCTACGAGCAGTACTTC.

This clone was detected only once. CDR3 sequence (DNA): TGCGCCAGCAGTGTTTCCATTGAGCAGTTCTTC. Amino acids: CASSVSIEQFF. The V call is TRBV10-1, the J call TRBJ2-1, with D hard to call. The CDR3 has 11 residues. Per germline, CDR1 WNHNN and CDR2 SYGVQD (reference sequence). V was trimmed by 4 bases and J by 9 bases, leaving 7 bases between them.

CDR3 in amino acids: CASASTSGSYEQYF. The CDR3 DNA sequence: TGCGCCAGCGCATCAACTAGCGGGAGTTACGAGCAGTACTTC. J is TRBJ2-7 and V is TRBV5-1, with 11 nucleotides matching TRBD2. Germline V CDR1 and CDR2: SGHRS, YFSETQ. V was pared by 7 bases and J by 4 bases, with 7 bases of the junction left unmatched. This CDR3 has 14 amino acids.